This T cell receptor beta chain derives from a study of blood T cell repertoires in COVID-19. At the level of the study: T cells, B-cell-depleted T cells, or PBMCs provided the cDNA or gDNA that served as material.

In its sample, this clone was seen many times. Under the authors' procedure: Counts of nucleated cells, estimated from reference gene primer amplification, were obtained. Method: immunoSEQ multiplex PCR; TCRdb's copy keeps in-frame clones and lacks some. The D gene and trimming were derived from the DNA, and the V and J assignments and clone size from that table. This sample has 200,000 to 250,000 clones, with approximately 83% found just once. The receptor was derived from a woman aged 30 to 39 who had recovered from COVID-19. The sequencing input was peripheral blood.

The CDR3 DNA reads TGTGCCAGCAGCCCCCAGTATTTGAGCACAGATACGCAGTATTTT. It encodes CASSPQYLSTDTQYF. The J gene is TRBJ2-3, the V gene TRBV7-2; no clear D. Germline CDR1 and CDR2: SGHTA and FQGNSA. CDR3 size: 15 residues. V lost 5 bases to trimming and J lost 0 bases, with 12 bases between them.